These 20 T cell receptor beta chains originate from one sample sequenced in a study of cytomegalovirus exposure and HLA in healthy donors. TCRdb's copy holds only in-frame clones and misses some; the assay was immunoSEQ multiplex PCR. The profile shows over 60,000 clones, 85% to 95% of them singletons. Source material: PBMCs. All receptors come from a man between 18 and 29 years old in good health and CMV-seronegative.

The chain recombines TRBV5-8 with TRBJ1-1; D is unclear. The CDR3 spans 16 residues. Trimming took off 6 bases at V and 0 bases at J, with 18 bases between the two ends. CDR1 is SGHTS and CDR2 is YDEGEE in the germline V gene. The CDR3 is CASNRMGHFMNTEAFF. The CDR3 DNA follows: TGTGCCAGCAACCGAATGGGCCATTTCATGAACACTGAAGCTTTCTTT.

The genes are TRBV5-1 and TRBJ2-3; 7 bases agree with TRBD1. The length of the CDR3 is 15 residues. The germline V gene has CDR1 SGHRS and CDR2 YFSETQ. The trim removed 6 bases at V and 1 base at J, leaving 8 bases unmatched. As DNA, the CDR3 is TGCGCCAGCACCGTCCCGCAGGGGGGCACAGATACGCAGTATTTT. It yields the protein CASTVPQGGTDTQYF.

This chain connects TRBV28 to TRBJ1-5; unclear D gene. The V end was cut by 1 base, the J end by 15 bases, with 10 bases between. Germline values: CDR1 MDHEN, CDR2 SYDVKM. This CDR3 is 11 amino acids long. CDR3 loop: CASSLSSKRHF. DNA of the CDR3: TGTGCCAGCAGTTTATCTTCTAAACGGCATTTT.

This chain uses TRBV15 with TRBJ2-5, with 7 bases that match TRBD1. CDR1 and CDR2 from the germline V gene are LNHNV and YYDKDF (reference sequence). This CDR3 comprises 16 residues. The junction had 7 bases not matched to a gene; V was cut back by 1 base and J by 2 bases. Written as DNA, the CDR3 is TGTGCCACCAGCAGAGCCTCACAGGGGCCGCAAGAGACCCAGTACTTC. It is translated as CATSRASQGPQETQYF.

The rearrangement links TRBV5-4 to TRBJ1-2; D unclear. The V and J ends lost 4 bases and 8 bases respectively, with 21 bases between them. The germline gives CDR1 SGHNT, CDR2 YYREEE (reference sequence). The CDR3 totals 15 residues. The CDR3 is CASSPTVGVPGGYTF. CDR3 in DNA: TGTGCCAGCAGCCCCACCGTCGGGGTGCCGGGCGGCTACACCTTC.

By proportion, this clone is medium-sized. This chain uses TRBV7-9 with TRBJ2-7; 8 bases align to TRBD1. The CDR3 covers 15 residues. The germline V gene encodes CDR1 SEHNR and CDR2 FQNEAQ (reference sequence). J lost 6 bases, V lost 1 base, and 8 bases had no gene match. DNA of the CDR3: TGTGCCAGCAGCTTAGTTGGACAGGGCTTCAGCGAGCAGTACTTC. It translates to CASSLVGQGFSEQYF.

This sequence joins TRBV9 and TRBJ2-7; 9 positions agree with TRBD1. J lost 5 bases, V lost 4 bases, and 7 bases had no gene match. CDR1 is SGDLS, CDR2 YYNGEE, per germline. The CDR3 runs to 14 residues. CDR3 in DNA: TGTGCCAGCAGCCCTCCGGGACAGGGCCACGAGCAGTACTTC. Translation: CASSPPGQGHEQYF.

This clone was seen just once. V and J are TRBV19 and TRBJ1-5, with TRBD1 as a possible D gene (6 bases). Between the trimmed V and J ends, which lost 5 bases and 1 base, there was a span of 12 bases. The CDR3 length is 15 residues. The germline V gene encodes CDR1 LNHDA and CDR2 SQIVND (reference sequence). The CDR3 DNA reads TGTGCCAGTAGTTACGCAGGGGCAAGCAATCAGCCCCAGCATTTT. It encodes CASSYAGASNQPQHF.

The chain combines TRBV30 with TRBJ1-1, with D hard to call. The CDR3 has 14 residues. Germline CDR1 is GTSNPN and CDR2 is SVGIG (reference sequence). V was clipped by 3 bases and J by 5 bases, with 16 bases between them. The CDR3 DNA reads TGTGCCTGGAGCGCTCCGGGAGTAGAGACTGAAGCTTTCTTT. Protein product: CAWSAPGVETEAFF.

The chain links TRBV29-1 to TRBJ1-4; TRBD1 is a possible D gene (5 bases). V dropped 6 bases and J dropped 0 bases, with 11 bases sitting between them. The CDR3 totals 14 residues. The germline gives CDR1 SQVTM, CDR2 ANQGSEA. CDR3 residues: CSVVYRPTNEKLFF. CDR3 sequence (DNA): TGCAGCGTGGTCTACAGGCCAACTAATGAAAAACTGTTTTTT.

The V and J genes are TRBV29-1 and TRBJ1-1; no definite D call. Germline loops: CDR1 SQVTM, CDR2 ANQGSEA. The CDR3 sequence is 12 residues long. V shed 8 bases and J shed 0 bases, with 10 bases lying between them. CDR3 region: CSHRVVNTEAFF. The CDR3 DNA sequence: TGCAGCCACCGCGTCGTGAACACTGAAGCTTTCTTT.

The chain carries TRBV5-8 and TRBJ1-2; a possible D gene is TRBD1 (6 bases). Germline CDR1 is SGHTS and CDR2 is YDEGEE. The CDR3 consists of 15 residues. Trimming removed 3 bases from V and 8 bases from J, with 20 bases in between. CDR3 sequence (DNA): TGTGCCAGCAGCTCGAGCCTGGGGGCTTCTTGGGGCTACACCTTC. Translated, it gives CASSSSLGASWGYTF.

A single count supports this clone. V is TRBV7-9 and J is TRBJ1-1; no firm D call. V shed 2 bases and J shed 5 bases, with 6 bases lying between them. Germline V gene lookup returns CDR1 SEHNR and CDR2 FQNEAQ (reference sequence). This CDR3 is built from 12 residues. The CDR3 reads CASSLPGTEAFF. The CDR3 DNA is TGTGCCAGCAGCTTACCAGGTACTGAAGCTTTCTTT.

The chain recombines TRBV7-9 with TRBJ1-1, with D maybe TRBD1 (6 bases). CDR1 SEHNR and CDR2 FQNEAQ come from the germline V gene (reference sequence). The CDR3 extends over 14 amino acids. The V end lost 5 bases, the J end lost 0 bases, and 10 bases lay between the germline ends. The CDR3 here is CASSVQGVNTEAFF. The CDR3 region has the DNA TGTGCCAGCAGCGTACAGGGTGTGAACACTGAAGCTTTCTTT. Filled out from reference TRBV7-9 and TRBJ1-1, the complete variable domain reads DTGVSQNPRHKITKRGQNVTFRCDPISEHNRLYWYRQTLGQGPEFLTYFQNEAQLEKSRLLSDRFSAERPKGSFSTLEIQRTEQGDSAMYLCASSVQGVNTEAFFGQGTRLTVV.

The chain uses TRBV28 and TRBJ2-2; 10 nucleotides align to TRBD2. The length of the CDR3 is 18 residues. Germline V CDR1 and CDR2: MDHEN, SYDVKM. V was clipped by 2 bases and J by 1 base; unmatched bases: 7. As DNA, the CDR3 is TGTGCCAGCAGTTTACCCCTCAGACTAGCGGGGAACACCGGGGAGCTGTTTTTT. Translating gives CASSLPLRLAGNTGELFF.

CDR3 sequence reads: CASSLIGGGEQYF. The CDR3 nucleotides read TGTGCCAGCAGTTTAATAGGGGGCGGCGAGCAGTACTTC. V gene TRBV28 combines with J gene TRBJ2-7; 7 nucleotides align to TRBD1. Germline V gene data show CDR1 as MDHEN and CDR2 as SYDVKM. The V and J ends lost 2 bases and 6 bases, in that order; junction bases with no gene match: 4. This CDR3 has 13 residues.

The chain has TRBV4-1 and TRBJ2-1; 9 bases map to TRBD2. Trimming at V came to 1 base and at J to 4 bases, leaving 2 bases not matched to a gene. The germline gives CDR1 MGHRA, CDR2 YSYEKL. This CDR3 spans 15 amino acids. In DNA form, the CDR3 reads TGCGCCAGCAGCCAAGGCCTAGCGGGGTACAATGAGCAGTTCTTC. This codes for CASSQGLAGYNEQFF.

The rearrangement uses TRBV7-9 and TRBJ2-1, with 9 bases fitting TRBD1. Germline loops: CDR1 SEHNR, CDR2 FQNEAQ (reference sequence). There are 16 residues in the CDR3. The V and J ends lost 1 base and 8 bases, in that order; junction bases with no gene match: 9. The CDR3 nucleotides are TGTGCCAGCAGCTTAGGGGTGGACAGGGGTAGAGATGAGCAGTTCTTC. Its protein product is CASSLGVDRGRDEQFF.

J is TRBJ1-5 and V is TRBV5-5, with 7 nucleotides matching TRBD1. The V gene's germline CDR1 is SGHKS and CDR2 YYEKEE (reference sequence). With V trimmed by 2 bases and J by 2 bases, 10 bases remained unmatched. This CDR3 comprises 17 residues. The chain's CDR3 is CASSFQQTGWGNQPQHF. The CDR3 DNA reads TGTGCCAGCAGCTTTCAGCAGACAGGGTGGGGCAATCAGCCCCAGCATTTT. Drawing the rest from reference TRBV5-5 and TRBJ1-5, the complete variable domain is DAGVTQSPTHLIKTRGQQVTLRCSPISGHKSVSWYQQVLGQGPQFIFQYYEKEERGRGNFPDRFSARQFPNYSSELNVNALLLGDSALYLCASSFQQTGWGNQPQHFGDGTRLSIL.

CDR3 region: CAWTPGGTRQFF. CDR3 sequence (DNA): TGTGCCTGGACCCCGGGGGGAACGAGGCAGTTCTTC. This chain joins TRBV30 and TRBJ2-1; 7 positions match TRBD2. CDR1 is GTSNPN, CDR2 SVGIG, per germline (reference sequence). This CDR3 has 12 residues. J gave up 12 bases and V 4 bases, and 9 bases lay outside the gene matches.